This T cell receptor beta chain was sequenced during a study of cytomegalovirus exposure and HLA in healthy donors. Produced via immunoSEQ multiplex PCR; TCRdb's table is partial and in-frame only. Here the sample spans some 140,000 clones, about 86% being singletons. Notes on the study in general: Subsequent analysis revealed that first-cohort TCR clusters tended to co-occur in the approximately 120 validation repertoires. Among the CMV-associated chains, three were confirmed in vitro as specific for CMV antigens.

A note on this clone: The target antigen is unknown.

Trimming cost V 6 bases and J 6 bases, with 8 bases left between them. Germline V lookup: CDR1 MNHEY, CDR2 SMNVEV (reference sequence). This CDR3 contains 12 residues. The origin of this receptor is a human donor in good health. The sequenced material came from PBMCs. The V and J genes are TRBV27 and TRBJ2-2; perhaps TRBD1 as D (5 bases). The DNA for the CDR3 is TGTGCCAGCAGACCAGGGTCCGGGGAGCTGTTTTTT. This codes for CASRPGSGELFF.